These 29 T cell receptor beta chains were all obtained from the same sample, sequenced in a study of T-cell memory formation after mild COVID-19. A single record per CDR3 protein comes from TCRdb applying MiXCR to the 5' RACE reads. This table holds about 400,000 distinct CDR3 sequences, roughly an eighth found once. The sequenced material came from PBMCs or a T cell subset sorted from them (not recorded which). The source of these receptors is a young man who had mild COVID-19 (a few samples of this study predate the infection). Cell type and time point are not known.

This clonotype was detected ten times or more. The chain employs TRBV7-9 and TRBJ1-1; 8 positions match TRBD1. This CDR3 region has 17 residues. Germline V lookup: CDR1 SEHNR, CDR2 FQNEAQ (reference sequence). The junction had 15 bases not matched to a gene; V was cut back by 5 bases and J by 4 bases. The CDR3 region is CASSPHLNLDRGTEAFF. In DNA, the CDR3 is TGTGCCAGCAGCCCCCACTTGAACCTTGACAGGGGCACTGAAGCTTTCTTT. The whole variable domain, remainder taken from reference TRBV7-9 and TRBJ1-1, is DTGVSQNPRHKITKRGQNVTFRCDPISEHNRLYWYRQTLGQGPEFLTYFQNEAQLEKSRLLSDRFSAERPKGSFSTLEIQRTEQGDSAMYLCASSPHLNLDRGTEAFFGQGTRLTVV.

CDR3 in DNA: TGTGCCAGCAGCCTCGACCAGTACAATGAGCAGTTCTTC. Translated, it gives CASSLDQYNEQFF. The chain recombines TRBV7-3 with TRBJ2-1, with D hard to call. V lost 5 bases and J 4 bases, leaving 9 bases between the germline ends. CDR3 length: 13 amino acids. CDR1 is SGHTA, CDR2 FQGTGA, per germline.

The table lists this clonotype with many counts. The chain joins TRBV6-1 to TRBJ2-5, with TRBD1 matching over 8 bases. The CDR3 has 16 amino acids. The trim removed 1 base at V and 2 bases at J, leaving 6 bases unmatched. CDR1 and CDR2 from the germline V gene are MNHNS and SASEGT. The CDR3 DNA reads as TGTGCCAGCAGTGAAGGGGGGACAGGTCCTCAAGAGACCCAGTACTTC. Translated, it gives CASSEGGTGPQETQYF.

This clonotype was observed a single time. This CDR3 reads CASSLGLAGLTDTQYF. The CDR3 coding sequence is TGTGCCAGCAGCTTAGGGCTAGCGGGGCTCACAGATACGCAGTATTTT. This chain links TRBV7-9 with TRBJ2-3; 9 positions agree with TRBD2. This CDR3 region has 16 residues. V shed 1 base, J shed 2 bases, and the junction held 4 bases outside the gene matches. Germline V gene lookup returns CDR1 SEHNR and CDR2 FQNEAQ (reference sequence).

This clonotype was seen a single time. The chain links TRBV5-1 to TRBJ2-5; TRBD1 matches 12 bases. Per germline, CDR1 SGHRS and CDR2 YFSETQ. Unmatched junction bases numbered 6, after V lost 2 bases and J lost 4 bases. There are 16 residues in the CDR3. For the CDR3, the DNA is TGCGCCAGCAGCTTAGTGGGGACAGGGGGCGCAGAGACCCAGTACTTC. This codes for CASSLVGTGGAETQYF.

In its sample, this clonotype was seen a few times. The chain joins TRBV3-1 to TRBJ1-5; D call uncertain. This CDR3 is 13 amino acids long. Germline assignment: CDR1 LGHDT and CDR2 YNNKEL (reference sequence). The V gene lost 1 base and the J gene lost 5 bases, with 6 bases spanning the gap. The DNA for the CDR3 is TGTGCCAGCAGCCAAGCCAGGTATCAGCCCCAGCATTTT. Translation: CASSQARYQPQHF.

V and J are TRBV12-3 or TRBV12-4 and TRBJ2-7; D gene uncertain. V dropped 3 bases and J dropped 7 bases, with 10 bases sitting between them. There are 12 residues in the CDR3. This CDR3 reads CASSFRPEEQYF. The CDR3 coding sequence is TGTGCCAGCAGTTTTCGGCCCGAGGAGCAGTACTTC.

This clonotype was seen more than once but under ten times. This CDR3 is CASGLFLGRDVGTDTQYF. In DNA form, the CDR3 reads TGTGCTAGTGGTTTGTTCCTGGGCCGGGACGTGGGGACAGATACGCAGTATTTT. This chain uses TRBV12-5 with TRBJ2-3; possibly TRBD1 or TRBD2 for D (5 bases each). The V end lost 2 bases, the J end lost 3 bases, and 21 bases lay between the germline ends. The CDR3 is made up of 18 amino acids. Looked up from germline, CDR1 is LGHNT and CDR2 is FRNRAP.

This clonotype appeared many times. This chain links TRBV5-1 with TRBJ2-3, with 13 positions matching TRBD2. CDR3 length: 17 amino acids. With 4 bases clipped from V and 1 base from J, the junction kept 6 bases outside the gene matches. Germline values: CDR1 SGHRS, CDR2 YFSETQ. CDR3 in amino acids: CASSPTGTSGGTDTQYF. The DNA for the CDR3 is TGCGCCAGCAGCCCAACCGGGACTAGCGGGGGCACAGATACGCAGTATTTT.

In its sample, this clonotype was seen once. The chain employs TRBV20-1 and TRBJ2-3; D uncertain. The germline gives CDR1 DFQATT, CDR2 SNEGSKA (reference sequence). The length of the CDR3 is 13 residues. V was shortened by 3 bases and J by 1 base, with 8 bases between the two germline ends. Here the CDR3 reads CSASGVRTDTQYF. As DNA, the CDR3 is TGCAGTGCTAGCGGAGTGCGCACAGATACGCAGTATTTT.

The chain carries TRBV12-3 or TRBV12-4 and TRBJ1-2; 9 bases line up with TRBD1. V lost 6 bases, J lost 8 bases, and 13 bases stayed unmatched. There are 15 residues in the CDR3. DNA of the CDR3: TGTGCCAGCAGCCGGACAGGGGCCCCTTTAGGGGGCTACACCTTC. Translation gives CASSRTGAPLGGYTF.

The chain uses TRBV6-2 or TRBV6-3 and TRBJ2-7, with D tentatively TRBD1 (5 bases). Trimming left V 7 bases short and J 1 base short, with 23 bases between. This CDR3 contains 17 residues. Germline V gives CDR1 MNHEY, CDR2 SVGEGT. The CDR3 nucleotides are TGTGCCAGCACCCAGCAGGGAACCTATTACTCATCCTACGAGCAGTACTTC. Translation: CASTQQGTYYSSYEQYF.

This clonotype occurred many times. The rearrangement uses TRBV6-1 and TRBJ2-1, with 12 nucleotides matching TRBD1. V was clipped by 7 bases and J by 10 bases; unmatched bases: 11. The CDR3 consists of 15 residues. CDR1 and CDR2 from the germline V gene are MNHNS and SASEGT. The CDR3 bases are TGTGCCAGCACTATCCGGGACAGGGGGCCAGAAGAGCAGTTCTTC. This translates into CASTIRDRGPEEQFF.

V and J are TRBV7-8 and TRBJ1-5, with 9 bases matching TRBD1. The ends lost 8 bases at V and 1 base at J; junction bases unmatched: 3. Germline CDR1 is SGHVS and CDR2 is FQNEAQ. The CDR3 contains 14 residues. The chain's CDR3 is CASGGQGSNQPQHF. As DNA, the CDR3 is TGTGCCAGCGGCGGACAGGGGAGCAATCAGCCCCAGCATTTT.

In nucleotides, the CDR3 is TGTGCCAGCAGCTTAGCGGGGGGAGGGGGCAATCAGCCCCAGCATTTT. Translated, it gives CASSLAGGGGNQPQHF. This chain connects TRBV7-2 to TRBJ1-5; perhaps TRBD1 as D (5 bases). There are 16 residues in the CDR3. The germline V gene has CDR1 SGHTA and CDR2 FQGNSA. Trimming pared 0 bases from V and 2 bases from J, leaving 11 bases between.

The sample holds a few counts of this clonotype. The rearrangement joins TRBV18 to TRBJ1-1; 7 bases align to TRBD1. This CDR3 spans 16 amino acids. The V gene's germline CDR1 is KGHSH and CDR2 LQKENI. The V segment lost 3 bases and the J segment 3 bases; nucleotides outside the gene matches: 10. The CDR3, as DNA: TGTGCCAGCTCACCGGTTGGAGGGGGCCGGGACACTGAAGCTTTCTTT. This gives the protein CASSPVGGGRDTEAFF.

The chain is built from TRBV5-6 and TRBJ1-6; unclear D gene. The CDR3 runs to 14 residues. Trimming removed 5 bases from V and 8 bases from J, with 14 bases in between. Germline V gene sequence: CDR1 SGHDT, CDR2 YYEEEE. The CDR3 is CASRLRGIDSPLHF. CDR3 in DNA: TGTGCCAGCAGACTCCGGGGTATCGATTCACCCCTCCACTTT.

This clonotype was picked up many times. The chain recombines TRBV6-4 with TRBJ2-1; 8 nucleotides agree with TRBD2. Germline lookup yields CDR1 MRHNA and CDR2 SNTAGT. This CDR3 region has 15 residues. V dropped 4 bases and J dropped 0; count of bases not matched to a gene: 2. The CDR3 loop is CASSVAGSSYNEQFF. CDR3 DNA: TGTGCCAGCAGTGTAGCGGGGAGCTCCTACAATGAGCAGTTCTTC.

The genes are TRBV20-1 and TRBJ2-7; 14 nucleotides match TRBD2. Germline V gene lookup returns CDR1 DFQATT and CDR2 SNEGSKA (reference sequence). The CDR3 runs to 13 residues. Germline trimming cut 5 bases from V and 4 bases from J; bases unmatched to any gene: 1. The CDR3 region is CSARTSGGYEQYF. As DNA, the CDR3 is TGCAGTGCTCGGACTAGCGGGGGGTACGAGCAGTACTTC.

This clonotype was seen only a few times. This sequence joins TRBV7-2 and TRBJ1-2; TRBD1 aligns across 9 bases. This CDR3 contains 16 residues. The germline CDR1 and CDR2 sequences are SGHTA and FQGNSA. V gave up 1 base and J gave up 2 bases; unmatched junction bases: 5. The CDR3 nucleotides read TGTGCCAGCAGCTTAGTCACAGGGGGCGGAAACTATGGCTACACCTTC. It is translated as CASSLVTGGGNYGYTF.

This clonotype showed up just a few times. This rearrangement joins TRBV6-5 to TRBJ1-5; 7 bases match TRBD1. With 5 bases clipped from V and 7 bases from J, the junction kept 11 bases outside the gene matches. Germline V gene lookup returns CDR1 MNHEY and CDR2 SVGAGI. This CDR3 spans 15 amino acids. The CDR3 protein is CASSKLRDSWQPQHF. The CDR3, as DNA: TGTGCCAGCAGTAAACTCCGGGACAGTTGGCAGCCCCAGCATTTT.

V is TRBV28 and J is TRBJ1-5; D unclear. CDR1 and CDR2 from the germline V gene are MDHEN and SYDVKM. V was shortened by 4 bases and J by 2 bases, with 15 bases between the two germline ends. This CDR3 is built from 16 residues. The CDR3, as DNA: TGTGCCAGCAGTTCTCTTTCGTGGTTCGGCAATCAGCCCCAGCATTTT. This translates into CASSSLSWFGNQPQHF.

The V call is TRBV5-1, the J call TRBJ2-1; no clear D. The germline CDR1 and CDR2 sequences are SGHRS and YFSETQ. V lost 2 bases to trimming and J lost 6 bases, with 15 bases between them. This CDR3 region has 15 residues. The CDR3 reads CASSFGSRLINEQFF. The CDR3, as DNA: TGCGCCAGCAGCTTCGGTTCCCGCCTTATCAATGAGCAGTTCTTC.

The sample holds a few counts of this clonotype. V usage is TRBV20-1 and J usage is TRBJ1-5, with D perhaps matching TRBD1 (5 bases). Germline CDR1 reads DFQATT; CDR2 reads SNEGSKA (reference sequence). V was shortened by 5 bases and J by 5 bases, with 16 bases between the two germline ends. The length of the CDR3 is 14 residues. CDR3 sequence reads: CSAQGLELYQPQHF. CDR3 nucleotide sequence: TGCAGTGCTCAGGGACTGGAGTTATATCAGCCCCAGCATTTT.

This clonotype was detected a few times. V is TRBV19 and J is TRBJ2-2; possible D gene TRBD2, 7 bases. The CDR3 is 14 amino acids. Germline V gives CDR1 LNHDA, CDR2 SQIVND (reference sequence). With 9 bases removed from V and 5 bases from J, the gap between germline ends came to 16 bases. This CDR3 is CASRGGGLTGELFF. In DNA form, the CDR3 reads TGTGCCAGCAGGGGCGGGGGTTTAACCGGGGAGCTGTTTTTT.

The chain has TRBV10-1 and TRBJ2-3; a possible D gene is TRBD1 (5 bases). Trimming removed 3 bases from V and 8 bases from J, with 15 bases in between. Germline CDR1 reads WNHNN; CDR2 reads SYGVQD (reference sequence). The CDR3 has 14 amino acids. CDR3 residues: CASSDQGGTATQYF. In DNA form, the CDR3 reads TGCGCCAGCAGTGATCAGGGCGGCACGGCTACGCAGTATTTT.

This clonotype appeared once. The chain carries TRBV5-1 and TRBJ2-7; the match to TRBD1 covers 9 bases. This CDR3 spans 15 amino acids. Germline-derived CDR1 and CDR2 are SGHRS and YFSETQ. V was pared by 5 bases and J by 6 bases, with 12 bases of the junction left unmatched. The CDR3: CASSLAGTGFREQYF. In nucleotides, the CDR3 is TGCGCCAGCAGTTTAGCCGGGACAGGGTTCCGCGAGCAGTACTTC.

The V and J genes are TRBV5-1 and TRBJ2-3; the D is unclear. The germline V gene has CDR1 SGHRS and CDR2 YFSETQ. The CDR3 spans 12 residues. The germline V and J ends were trimmed by 4 bases and 6 bases, with 9 bases remaining between them. CDR3 coding DNA: TGCGCCAGCAGCGCTTCCGCCGATACGCAGTATTTT. This codes for CASSASADTQYF.

This clonotype was seen a handful of times. This rearrangement joins TRBV19 to TRBJ2-3; the D is unclear. This CDR3 is built from 13 residues. Germline V gene sequence: CDR1 LNHDA, CDR2 SQIVND (reference sequence). V was shortened by 7 bases and J by 4 bases, with 12 bases between the two germline ends. This CDR3 is CASTSVGPDTQYF. As DNA, the CDR3 is TGTGCCAGTACCTCGGTAGGGCCAGATACGCAGTATTTT.